Sequencing of this T cell receptor (beta chain) was carried out in a study of T cell responses to AZD1222 COVID-19 vaccine. About this clone itself: The antigen remains unidentified.

The table came from immunoSEQ multiplex PCR; TCRdb's copy has only in-frame clones and leaves some out. The table lists 150,000 to 200,000 clones, 90% to 95% of them singletons. Overall study results and limits: Vaccine-associated CD4 TCRs ranged over spike, dominating at 160-218 and 743-854.

CDR1 is MDHEN and CDR2 is SYDVKM in the germline V gene. The V end lost 5 bases, the J end lost 5 bases, and 15 bases lay between the germline ends. The CDR3 is made up of 14 amino acids. The input for sequencing was peripheral blood, taken 28 days after the second AZD1222 dose. The receptor's source is an adult who received the AZD1222 COVID-19 vaccine. This chain joins TRBV28 and TRBJ1-2; D is perhaps TRBD1 (5 bases). Here the CDR3 DNA reads TGTGCCAGCAGTCCCCCGCGGGGGGAGTATGGCTACACCTTC. It is translated as CASSPPRGEYGYTF.